This T cell receptor (beta chain) was captured in a study of T cells in Graves' hyperthyroidism and ophthalmopathy. TCR beta CDR3 regions were amplified from RNA. Using the HTBI primer set, a first-round RT-PCR was run on the TCR CDR3. TCRdb re-called the multiplex PCR reads with MiXCR, one entry per CDR3 protein. The table has 500,000 to 650,000 distinct CDR3 sequences, 40% to 50% seen once. The CDR3 covers 12 residues. Germline CDR1 reads KGHDR; CDR2 reads SFDVKD. Trimming removed 9 bases at V and 0 bases at J, with 6 bases between. Study-wide results and caveats: In blood, most of the thyroid clonotypes expanded above 0.001 were also present.

This clonotype was counted only a few times. The antigen is undetermined. This TCR was sampled from an adult woman with Graves' disease, either hyperthyroidism or ophthalmopathy (not recorded which). V usage is TRBV24-1 and J usage is TRBJ2-3, with D tentatively TRBD1 (6 bases). Sequencing was carried out using peripheral blood or thyroid tissue (not recorded which). The CDR3 DNA reads as TGTGCCACCGGACAGAGCACAGATACGCAGTATTTT. Encoded protein: CATGQSTDTQYF.